This entry concerns a single T cell receptor (beta chain). What it recognizes is unknown. The donors had carbamazepine-induced Stevens-Johnson syndrome or toxic epidermal necrolysis. Libraries were made by iRepertoire multiplex PCR with TCR subtype-specific primers for bulk and single-cell sequencing. Each sample contributed roughly 95-500 ng of RNA for bulk libraries. After re-calling the multiplex PCR reads, TCRdb lists one entry per CDR3 protein, DNA absent. This sample carries over 20,000 distinct CDR3 sequences, with over 6.5% going to the ten biggest clones. The data stem from a study of T cells in severe cutaneous drug reactions. Study-level results: In carbamazepine-induced Stevens-Johnson syndrome or toxic epidermal necrolysis, TRBV12-4 averaged about 32% in blister cells and roughly 5.1% in PBMC.

Germline lookup yields CDR1 SEHNR and CDR2 FQNEAQ (reference sequence). The CDR3 contains 14 residues. The sample taken for sequencing was PBMCs. The chain joins TRBV7-9 to TRBJ2-7; the TRBD1 assignment by TCRdb is unverifiable without DNA. The sequence was obtained from a human donor with toxic epidermal necrolysis, a severe cutaneous drug reaction. CDR3 protein: CASSLMGTGVEQYF.